This TCR beta chain was captured by sequencing in a study of shared clonotypes between healthy human individuals. Whole-study results and caveats: Few donors restricted represented genetic and exposure-history diversity.

A word on this clone: Its antigen is undetermined.

The protocol was immunoSEQ multiplex PCR, while the TCRdb copy is restricted to in-frame clones and leaves out a portion. The sample records 2,500,000 or so clones, 85% to 95% being singletons. Trimming pared 5 bases from V and 3 bases from J, leaving 14 bases between. This CDR3 has 15 residues. Per the germline V gene, CDR1 is SGHRS and CDR2 is YFSETQ. Sequencing input: naive CD4+ T cells from PBMCs. Subset in this sample: CD45RA+ positively selected. The V and J genes are TRBV5-1 and TRBJ2-2; D is possibly TRBD1 (6 bases). The sequence came from a man aged 18 to 35 in good health. Some clones in this sample may be carry-over from other donors' samples. The CDR3 loop is CASSQGSTYTGELFF. CDR3 in DNA: TGCGCCAGCAGTCAGGGGTCAACTTACACCGGGGAGCTGTTTTTT.